The present T cell receptor beta chain was sequenced within a study of T-cell reconstitution after alpha-beta-depleted transplantation in children. Preparation of the TCRbeta library was carried out with unique molecular identifiers. Via MiXCR, TCRdb re-called the PCR reads, giving one row per CDR3 protein. This sample has about 510,000 distinct CDR3 sequences, with 9.5% to 12% found just once. The CDR3 sequence is 14 residues long. V gave up 6 bases and J gave up 4 bases; unmatched junction bases: 12. CDR1 is DFQATT, CDR2 SNEGSKA, per germline (reference sequence). The sequences come from PBMCs, mostly from graft donor cells, collected 180 days after TCRalphabeta/CD19-depleted stem cell transplant. The TCR was taken from a female patient aged 2-15 years who had a stem cell transplant for aplastic anemia, so the T cells may come from the graft donor. This rearrangement joins TRBV20-1 to TRBJ2-7; the match to TRBD2 covers 7 bases. For the CDR3, the DNA is TGCAGTGCCGACCCCGGGACTACCTTATACGAGCAGTACTTC. It translates to CSADPGTTLYEQYF.